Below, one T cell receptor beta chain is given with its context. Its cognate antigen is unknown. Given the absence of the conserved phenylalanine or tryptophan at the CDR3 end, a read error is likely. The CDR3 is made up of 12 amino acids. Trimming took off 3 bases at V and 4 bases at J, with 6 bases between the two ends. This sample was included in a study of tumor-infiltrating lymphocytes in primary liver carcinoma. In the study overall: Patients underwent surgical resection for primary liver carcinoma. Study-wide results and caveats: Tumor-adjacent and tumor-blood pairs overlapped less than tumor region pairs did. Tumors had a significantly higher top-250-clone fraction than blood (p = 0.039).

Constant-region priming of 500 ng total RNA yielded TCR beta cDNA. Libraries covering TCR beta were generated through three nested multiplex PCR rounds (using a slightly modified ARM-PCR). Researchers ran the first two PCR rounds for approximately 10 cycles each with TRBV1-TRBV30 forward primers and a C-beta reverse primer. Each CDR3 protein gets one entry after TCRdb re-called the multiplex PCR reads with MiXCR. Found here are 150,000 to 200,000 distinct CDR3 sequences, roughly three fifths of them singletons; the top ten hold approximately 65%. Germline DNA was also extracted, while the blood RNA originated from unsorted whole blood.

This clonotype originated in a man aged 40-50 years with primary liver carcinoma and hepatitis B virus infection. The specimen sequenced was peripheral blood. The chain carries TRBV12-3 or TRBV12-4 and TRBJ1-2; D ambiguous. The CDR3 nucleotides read TGTGCCAGCAGTTTCACAGCCTATGGCTACACCTTA. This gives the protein CASSFTAYGYTL.